The present T cell receptor (beta chain) was sequenced within a study of somatic mutations in cytotoxic T cells in rheumatoid arthritis. Study context: Patient blood, approximately 32 ml in EDTA, was obtained immediately after diagnosis and prior to the start of any treatment. Study findings and constraints: In the expanded CD8+ clones, the antigen targets remained unknown.

The CDR3 runs 14 residues. V lost 3 bases, J lost 3 bases, and 4 bases stayed unmatched. CDR1 is SGHNT and CDR2 is YYREEE in the germline V gene (reference sequence). Details on this clone: Its target is unknown.

The assay was immunoSEQ multiplex PCR, and TCRdb's table has in-frame clones only and misses some. The sample holds some 18,000 clones; 60% to 85% are singletons and the top ten take 28%. Input material: CD8+ T cells sorted from blood. The chain couples TRBV5-4 to TRBJ2-7; 9 bases line up with TRBD1. This sequence originates from an adult with rheumatoid arthritis. CDR3 amino acids: CASSWGTGSYEQYF. The CDR3 bases are TGTGCCAGCAGCTGGGGGACAGGGAGCTACGAGCAGTACTTC.